One sample yielded the 7 T cell receptor beta chains listed below, sequenced in a study of regulatory T cells in long-lasting Graves disease. Investigators prepared the TCR beta libraries by applying iRepertoire HTBI primers and Arm-PCR of CDR3 regions. TCRdb recomputed calls from the multiplex PCR reads with MiXCR, one row per CDR3 protein. The sample has 250,000 or so distinct CDR3 sequences, around 19% seen once. The sample's time point: newly diagnosed GD, antithyroid drugs for less than 3 months. Preparation of the TCR library used RNA extracted from PBMCs. These same data were also listed under a study on T cells in Graves' hyperthyroidism and ophthalmopathy.

Source: peripheral blood mononuclear cells (PBMCs), taken at new diagnosis, from a patient treated with antithyroid drugs. The receptors were sampled from a woman under 40 with Graves disease.

The chain has TRBV12-3 or TRBV12-4 and TRBJ2-3; D is ambiguous. Trimming left V 4 bases short and J 6 bases short, with 11 bases between. This CDR3 has 13 residues. The DNA of the CDR3 is TGTGCCAGCAGTTCGGGCAGCCAGGATACGCAGTATTTT. It encodes CASSSGSQDTQYF.

This clonotype was counted between two and nine times. The chain couples TRBV6-5 to TRBJ1-3; D remains unclear. This CDR3 region has 13 residues. The V gene lost 0 bases and the J gene lost 4 bases, with 4 bases spanning the gap. Germline loops: CDR1 MNHEY, CDR2 SVGAGI. The CDR3 nucleotides are TGTGCCAGCAGTTACTCGACCGGAAACACCATATATTTT. As protein: CASSYSTGNTIYF.

This clonotype was seen repeatedly, ten times or more. The chain combines TRBV6-1 with TRBJ1-2; D remains ambiguous. The germline V gene encodes CDR1 MNHNS and CDR2 SASEGT. V lost 5 bases and J lost 8, with 18 bases in between. The CDR3 is 14 residues long. This chain's CDR3 is CASSPRAGLRGYTF. CDR3 nucleotide sequence: TGTGCCAGCAGTCCCCGGGCGGGTTTGCGAGGCTACACCTTC.

The rearrangement links TRBV12-3 or TRBV12-4 to TRBJ1-2; 7 nucleotides align to TRBD1. The CDR3 covers 16 residues. The J segment lost 7 bases and the V segment lost 5 bases, leaving 16 bases of the junction unmatched. CDR3 sequence (DNA): TGTGCCAGCAGTCCACTGTATCGGACAGGAGGTGGTGGCTACACCTTC. Translated: CASSPLYRTGGGGYTF.

This clonotype came up many times. The chain carries TRBV20-1 and TRBJ2-7; 9 bases are shared with TRBD2. Germline assignment: CDR1 DFQATT and CDR2 SNEGSKA (reference sequence). The V and J ends lost 0 bases and 4 bases, in that order; junction bases with no gene match: 7. The CDR3 sequence is 15 residues long. In DNA form, the CDR3 reads TGCAGTGCTAGAGATCGAGCGGGGGGTCTTTACGAGCAGTACTTC. Protein product: CSARDRAGGLYEQYF.

This clonotype has at least ten counts. The V call is TRBV5-1, the J call TRBJ1-1; possibly TRBD1 for D (5 bases). Germline CDR1 SGHRS, CDR2 YFSETQ. The V and J ends lost 2 bases and 1 base respectively, with 9 bases between them. This CDR3 contains 14 residues. Written as DNA, the CDR3 is TGCGCCAGCAGCTTAGACAGTCAGAACACTGAAGCTTTCTTT. Translation: CASSLDSQNTEAFF.

The sample holds many counts of this clonotype. This sequence joins TRBV3-1 and TRBJ2-3, with D perhaps matching TRBD2 (5 bases). This CDR3 comprises 11 residues. The V and J ends lost 8 bases and 5 bases respectively, with 8 bases between them. CDR1 and CDR2 (germline): LGHDT, YNNKEL (reference sequence). In nucleotides, the CDR3 is TGTGCCAGCGGACTCAGAGATACGCAGTATTTT. This gives the protein CASGLRDTQYF.